One sample yielded the 10 T cell receptor beta chains listed below, sequenced in a study of T cells in localized non-small cell lung cancer. Here immunoSEQ multiplex PCR was the method, and the copy in TCRdb shows in-frame clones only, minus some. This sample has more than 1,500 clones, with roughly 21% found just once. The sequencing used lung tumor tissue, collected before any cancer treatment. The source is a male donor aged 60 or over with stage I lung adenocarcinoma.

A few counts support this clone. The V and J genes are TRBV30 and TRBJ1-1, with a possible D match to TRBD1 (6 bases). Germline V CDR1 and CDR2: GTSNPN, SVGIG (reference sequence). V was trimmed by 4 bases and J by 6 bases, leaving 18 bases between them. The CDR3 consists of 14 residues. The CDR3 bases are TGTGCCTGGACTAAGCTCACAGGGTTCTCTGAAGCTTTCTTT. Translation gives CAWTKLTGFSEAFF.

V usage is TRBV29-1 and J usage is TRBJ1-3; TRBD1 agrees at 7 bases. In germline, CDR1 is SQVTM, CDR2 ANQGSEA. This CDR3 has 16 residues. V lost 3 bases to trimming and J lost 0 bases; unmatched junction nucleotides: 8. CDR3 amino acids: CSVEEVAGGSGNTIYF. CDR3 nucleotides: TGCAGCGTTGAGGAGGTGGCAGGGGGCTCTGGAAACACCATATATTTT.

This clone was counted only a few times. The J gene is TRBJ1-2, the V gene TRBV9, with D possibly being TRBD1 (6 bases). The V and J ends lost 3 bases and 1 base respectively, with 22 bases between them. The CDR3 consists of 18 residues. Germline CDR1 and CDR2: SGDLS and YYNGEE. CDR3 amino acids: CASSAYSGTTTFNYGYTF. CDR3 sequence (DNA): TGTGCCAGCAGCGCTTATTCCGGGACAACCACCTTTAACTATGGCTACACCTTC.

A few counts support this clone. The genes are TRBV4-1 and TRBJ2-2, with D perhaps being TRBD1 or TRBD2 (6 bases each). Germline loops: CDR1 MGHRA, CDR2 YSYEKL. CDR3 length: 15 amino acids. Trimming cost V 1 base and J 7 bases, with 13 bases left between them. The CDR3 nucleotides are TGCGCCAGCAGCCAAGGGAGGGGGTTGGTCGGGGAGCTGTTTTTT. Translated: CASSQGRGLVGELFF.

This clone was observed a few times. The V gene is TRBV30, the J gene TRBJ2-1, with TRBD2 identical over 9 bases. The CDR3 has 15 amino acids. The germline V gene encodes CDR1 GTSNPN and CDR2 SVGIG (reference sequence). V shed 3 bases, J shed 8 bases, and the junction held 11 bases outside the gene matches. The CDR3 is CAWSRSGRNAHEQFF. CDR3 bases: TGTGCCTGGAGCAGGAGCGGGAGGAACGCCCATGAGCAGTTCTTC.

The rearrangement joins TRBV4-1 to TRBJ1-1, with D unclear. The CDR3 is made up of 14 amino acids. Per the germline V gene, CDR1 is MGHRA and CDR2 is YSYEKL. Between the trimmed V and J ends, which lost 0 bases and 0 bases, there was a span of 5 bases. CDR3 DNA sequence: TGCGCCAGCAGCCAAGAGCCCCTGAACACTGAAGCTTTCTTT. The encoded protein is CASSQEPLNTEAFF.

This clone is deemed medium-sized. V is TRBV9 and J is TRBJ2-1; the match to TRBD2 covers 9 bases. Germline V gene lookup returns CDR1 SGDLS and CDR2 YYNGEE. J was trimmed by 8 bases and V by 6 bases; bases with no gene match: 9. The CDR3 sequence is 14 residues long. The CDR3 is CASTGSGGQDEQFF. CDR3 DNA sequence: TGTGCCAGCACAGGTAGCGGGGGTCAGGATGAGCAGTTCTTC.

V gene TRBV19 combines with J gene TRBJ1-5; D is perhaps TRBD1 (5 bases). The germline V gene has CDR1 LNHDA and CDR2 SQIVND (reference sequence). V lost 5 bases, J lost 3 bases, and 14 bases lay in between. The CDR3 covers 15 residues. CDR3 in DNA: TGTGCCAGTAGTCTGCAGGGTAAGGACAATCAGCCCCAGCATTTT. Encoded protein: CASSLQGKDNQPQHF.

The chain links TRBV28 to TRBJ1-5; TRBD1 is a possible D gene (6 bases). Trimming removed 3 bases from V and 16 bases from J, with 16 bases in between. The CDR3 is 12 amino acids. Per germline, CDR1 MDHEN and CDR2 SYDVKM. The CDR3 bases are TGTGCCAGCAGTTTGACGGGACAAGGTCCACATTTT. Amino acids: CASSLTGQGPHF.

This chain uses TRBV18 with TRBJ2-7, with D possibly TRBD1 on 6 matching bases. V was trimmed by 2 bases and J by 5 bases, leaving 25 bases between them. The CDR3 runs 18 residues. Germline CDR1 KGHSH, CDR2 LQKENI. The CDR3 loop reads CASSPKARQGTSLDEQYF. In nucleotides, the CDR3 is TGTGCCAGCTCACCAAAGGCGCGGCAGGGGACCTCTCTTGACGAGCAGTACTTC.